Included here is one T cell receptor (beta chain) sequence, with context. Its matching antigen is unknown. Germline CDR1 reads SGHAT; CDR2 reads FQNNGV. The V end was cut by 0 bases, the J end by 0 bases, with 14 bases between. The CDR3 is 17 amino acids. This sample was included in a study of shared clonotypes between healthy human individuals. General study findings and limits: Naive subsets usually exceeded memory subsets in estimated richness.

Profiling relied on immunoSEQ multiplex PCR, and the TCRdb table lists in-frame clones only, not all of them. Of about 2,500,000 clones in the sample, roughly 92% are singletons; the top ten hold around 0.15%. V gene TRBV11-2 combines with J gene TRBJ2-5; either TRBD1 or TRBD2 may fit D (5 bases each). The sample consisted of naive CD4+ T cells sorted from blood. Subset described: CD45RA+ positively selected. This TCR was recovered from a man between 18 and 29 years old in good health. CDR3 loop: CASSLDRGGGDQETQYF. In DNA, the CDR3 is TGTGCCAGCAGCTTAGATAGGGGTGGGGGTGACCAAGAGACCCAGTACTTC.